The 17 T cell receptor beta chains below come from one sample, sequenced in a study of shared clonotypes between healthy human individuals. TCRdb's copy holds only in-frame clones and misses some; the assay was immunoSEQ multiplex PCR. The sample gives over 850,000 clones, more than 75% of which show up once; 0.5% to 0.65% is in the top ten. The sequenced sample consisted of memory CD4+ T cells from PBMCs. The subset: CD45RA-negative fraction. Receptors were obtained from a young man in good health. Some clones in this sample may be carry-over from other donors' samples.

The rearrangement joins TRBV15 to TRBJ1-5, with D maybe TRBD1 (5 bases). Germline CDR1 LNHNV, CDR2 YYDKDF (reference sequence). The CDR3 totals 15 residues. Trimming shortened V by 4 bases and J by 0 bases, and 10 bases separated the two germline ends. CDR3 residues: CATSTEGPSNQPQHF. The DNA for the CDR3 is TGTGCCACCAGCACTGAGGGACCTAGCAATCAGCCCCAGCATTTT. Combining the CDR3 with reference TRBV15 and TRBJ1-5 gives the whole variable domain DAMVIQNPRYQVTQFGKPVTLSCSQTLNHNVMYWYQQKSSQAPKLLFHYYDKDFNNEADTPDNFQSRRPNTSFCFLDIRSPGLGDTAMYLCATSTEGPSNQPQHFGDGTRLSIL.

The V and J genes are TRBV5-1 and TRBJ1-4; tentatively, D is TRBD1 (5 bases). V was shortened by 4 bases and J by 8 bases, with 18 bases between the two germline ends. Per the germline V gene, CDR1 is SGHRS and CDR2 is YFSETQ. The length of the CDR3 is 15 residues. CDR3 DNA: TGCGCCAGCAGCCCCTGGGGGAGGGTGGAGGAAAAACTGTTTTTT. Protein: CASSPWGRVEEKLFF.

J is TRBJ2-2 and V is TRBV4-1, with TRBD1 as a possible D gene (5 bases). Germline-derived CDR1 and CDR2 are MGHRA and YSYEKL. The CDR3 is 15 amino acids. V lost 5 bases to trimming and J lost 7 bases, with 17 bases between them. The CDR3 DNA reads as TGCGCCAGCAGCTCCCCTAGGGGCCGAAACGGGGAGCTGTTTTTT. It codes for CASSSPRGRNGELFF.

V and J are TRBV4-2 and TRBJ1-2; TRBD1 aligns across 9 bases. The ends lost 0 bases at V and 8 bases at J; junction bases unmatched: 7. The germline CDR1 and CDR2 sequences are LGHNA and YNFKEQ. CDR3 length: 15 amino acids. Written as DNA, the CDR3 is TGTGCCAGCAGCCAAGACGTGAGGACAGGGGAGGGCTACACCTTC. It encodes CASSQDVRTGEGYTF.

This clone came up many times. The gene calls are TRBV27 and TRBJ1-5; 9 positions match TRBD1. The V segment lost 5 bases and the J segment 4 bases; nucleotides outside the gene matches: 6. The CDR3 extends over 15 amino acids. Germline V gene data show CDR1 as MNHEY and CDR2 as SMNVEV (reference sequence). CDR3: CASSEGDRENQPQHF. In DNA form, the CDR3 reads TGTGCCAGCAGTGAAGGGGACAGGGAGAATCAGCCCCAGCATTTT.

The chain is built from TRBV7-2 and TRBJ1-5; no clear D gene. This CDR3 has 15 amino acids. Germline assignment: CDR1 SGHTA and CDR2 FQGNSA. Trimming took 5 bases from V and 5 from J, leaving 16 bases between them. The CDR3 nucleotides are TGTGCCAGCAGCGATTTCGGGAGCCCCCATCAGCCCCAGCATTTT. Amino acid sequence: CASSDFGSPHQPQHF.

The chain uses TRBV4-3 and TRBJ1-5; no definite D call. The CDR3 extends over 13 amino acids. Germline CDR1 is LGHNA and CDR2 is YSLEER. With 4 bases removed from V and 8 bases from J, the gap between germline ends came to 12 bases. The CDR3 protein is CASSPQILEPQHF. CDR3 DNA sequence: TGCGCCAGCAGCCCTCAGATTCTGGAGCCCCAGCATTTT.

This chain uses TRBV5-6 with TRBJ2-7, with D perhaps TRBD2 (5 bases). The germline gives CDR1 SGHDT, CDR2 YYEEEE. The CDR3 consists of 15 residues. V lost 4 bases and J 1 base, leaving 15 bases between the germline ends. The CDR3 nucleotides read TGTGCCAGCAGCCCCTGGACTCTCGATTCCTACGAGCAGTACTTC. This gives the protein CASSPWTLDSYEQYF.

In its sample, this clone was seen once. This chain connects TRBV18 to TRBJ2-1; 10 bases fit TRBD2. The junction had 2 bases not matched to a gene; V was cut back by 3 bases and J by 0 bases. In germline, CDR1 is KGHSH, CDR2 LQKENI. The CDR3 loop spans 16 amino acids. The DNA of the CDR3 is TGTGCCAGCTCACCTAGCGGGAGGAGCTCCTACAATGAGCAGTTCTTC. It specifies CASSPSGRSSYNEQFF.

The rearrangement joins TRBV18 to TRBJ2-2, with D perhaps assigned TRBD1 or TRBD2 (5 bases each). The germline V gene has CDR1 KGHSH and CDR2 LQKENI. The ends were cut back, 1 base at V and 2 bases at J, with 20 bases in the middle. This CDR3 region has 19 residues. This CDR3 is CASSPRPGPPPFNTGELFF. The CDR3 DNA is TGTGCCAGCTCACCACGTCCGGGGCCGCCTCCCTTCAACACCGGGGAGCTGTTTTTT.

The rearrangement joins TRBV7-3 to TRBJ2-1, with TRBD2 matching over 12 bases. This CDR3 has 15 amino acids. CDR1 and CDR2 from the germline V gene are SGHTA and FQGTGA. Trimming took 3 bases from V and 6 from J; bases not matched to a gene: 3. The CDR3 nucleotides read TGTGCCAGCAGCTTTACTAGCGGGAGGCGCAATGAGCAGTTCTTC. Translating it yields CASSFTSGRRNEQFF.

This rearrangement joins TRBV7-2 to TRBJ2-3; perhaps TRBD2 as D (6 bases). V was shortened by 5 bases and J by 5 bases, with 11 bases between the two germline ends. The CDR3 runs 13 residues. The germline V gene encodes CDR1 SGHTA and CDR2 FQGNSA. CDR3 nucleotides: TGTGCCAGCAGCCCCCAGGGACTAGATACGCAGTATTTT. It encodes CASSPQGLDTQYF. Variable domain in full (rest from reference TRBV7-2 and TRBJ2-3): GAGVSQSPSNKVTEKGKDVELRCDPISGHTALYWYRQSLGQGLEFLIYFQGNSAPDKSGLPSDRFSAERTGGSVSTLTIQRTQQEDSAVYLCASSPQGLDTQYFGPGTRLTVL.

In this sample, this clone turned up a few times. V gene TRBV18 combines with J gene TRBJ2-7; D not certain. The germline V gene encodes CDR1 KGHSH and CDR2 LQKENI. The CDR3 totals 14 residues. The V and J ends lost 3 bases and 3 bases respectively, with 12 bases between them. The CDR3: CASSPTARDYEQYF. In nucleotides, the CDR3 is TGTGCCAGCTCACCGACTGCAAGGGACTACGAGCAGTACTTC.

The rearrangement links TRBV5-6 to TRBJ2-6; no clear D. The CDR3 sequence is 16 residues long. CDR1 is SGHDT and CDR2 is YYEEEE in the germline V gene. Between the trimmed V and J ends, which lost 0 bases and 0 bases, there was a span of 7 bases. The CDR3 reads CASSLGRTSGANVLTF. The CDR3 coding sequence is TGTGCCAGCAGCTTGGGGCGGACCTCTGGGGCCAACGTCCTGACTTTC. Using reference TRBV5-6 and TRBJ2-6 for the parts outside the CDR3, the full variable domain is DAGVTQSPTHLIKTRGQQVTLRCSPKSGHDTVSWYQQALGQGPQFIFQYYEEEERQRGNFPDRFSGHQFPNYSSELNVNALLLGDSALYLCASSLGRTSGANVLTFGAGSRLTVL.

The chain joins TRBV2 to TRBJ1-6; D possibly corresponds to TRBD1 (5 bases). This CDR3 is 13 amino acids long. The V end was cut by 11 bases, the J end by 7 bases, with 15 bases between. Germline CDR1 and CDR2: SNHLY and FYNNEI. CDR3 amino acids: CAGTGTANSPLHF. The CDR3 nucleotides are TGTGCCGGCACCGGGACTGCCAATTCACCCCTCCACTTT.

This clone was seen only a few times. It is likely a read error: a sequence one base away is far more abundant. The V call is TRBV11-2, the J call TRBJ1-2; 9 positions agree with TRBD1. Per the germline V gene, CDR1 is SGHAT and CDR2 is FQNNGV. J lost 5 bases, V lost 5 bases, and 3 bases had no gene match. The CDR3 has 13 amino acids. This CDR3 reads CASSVGQGYGYTF. CDR3 sequence (DNA): TGTGCCAGCAGCGTAGGACAGGGGTATGGCTACACCTTC.

A few counts support this clone. This chain connects TRBV2 to TRBJ1-5; 8 positions match TRBD1. Germline trimming cut 7 bases from V and 5 bases from J; bases unmatched to any gene: 4. In germline, CDR1 is SNHLY, CDR2 FYNNEI. The CDR3 runs to 13 residues. The CDR3, as DNA: TGTGCCAGCAAGGGACAGGTTCATCAGCCCCAGCATTTT. It encodes CASKGQVHQPQHF.